The 14 T cell receptor beta chains given below trace back to one sample, sequenced in a study of blood T cells in healthy people across ages (dated by TCRdb to about 2015). Libraries came from 5' RACE. TCRdb lists the instrument as Illumina HiSeq 2500. A second PCR of 7 to 11 cycles was performed with a sample-barcoded 5' primer and a J-beta primer mix. The public sequencing data were trimmed at Q25 with fastp and processed into clonotypes with MiXCR by TCRdb, which kept only in-frame beta chains. Records with the same CDR3 protein are collapsed into one entry carrying the most frequent genes and DNA. The sample table shows hundreds of thousands of distinct CDR3 sequences, and approximately 25% are seen once. The ten largest clones represent around 10% of the sample. The sample was also linked to a second study, of T cells of mothers and their children.

Sequenced: blood. Receptors were obtained from a boy younger than 18 in good health.

J is TRBJ2-5 and V is TRBV2; D is perhaps TRBD1 or TRBD2 (5 bases each). This CDR3 region has 12 residues. Trimming pared 9 bases from V and 4 bases from J, leaving 12 bases between. CDR1 is SNHLY and CDR2 is FYNNEI in the germline V gene. CDR3 amino acids: CASGTRPETQYF. CDR3 bases: TGTGCCAGTGGGACGCGGCCAGAGACCCAGTACTTC.

This clonotype has just one count. The chain has TRBV7-3 and TRBJ2-3; D is uncertain. The CDR3 contains 14 residues. Germline values: CDR1 SGHTA, CDR2 FQGTGA. The germline V and J ends were trimmed by 5 bases and 0 bases, with 9 bases remaining between them. DNA for the CDR3: TGTGCCAGCAGCGCCACAGCTAGCACAGATACGCAGTATTTT. Its translation is CASSATASTDTQYF.

Comments on this clonotype: The junction shows a germline mismatch at one end, possibly a read error. V gene TRBV7-2 combines with J gene TRBJ2-4; either TRBD1 or TRBD2 may supply D (5 bases each). CDR1 and CDR2 (germline): SGHTA, FQGNSA. There are 14 residues in the CDR3. Here the CDR3 reads CAGRRDRGENIQYF. The CDR3 bases are TGTGCCGGCAGGCGCGACAGAGGGGAAAACATTCAGTACTTC.

The gene calls are TRBV25-1 and TRBJ2-5; 8 bases map to TRBD1. Germline V gene sequence: CDR1 MGHDK, CDR2 SYGVNS. With V trimmed by 2 bases and J by 5 bases, 4 bases remained unmatched. This CDR3 comprises 14 residues. CDR3 DNA: TGTGCCAGCAGTGAAGACAGGGGTTGGGAGACCCAGTACTTC. Translation gives CASSEDRGWETQYF.

A few counts support this clonotype. The gene calls are TRBV6-2 or TRBV6-3 and TRBJ2-7; D gene unclear. CDR3 length equals 13 residues. The germline CDR1 and CDR2 sequences are MNHEY and SVGEGT. Trimming cost V 2 bases and J 3 bases, with 8 bases left between them. The CDR3 reads CASSYQENYEQYF. The CDR3 nucleotides read TGTGCCAGCAGTTACCAGGAAAACTACGAGCAGTACTTC.

V is TRBV20-1 and J is TRBJ2-7, with D uncertain. This CDR3 has 15 residues. The germline gives CDR1 DFQATT, CDR2 SNEGSKA (reference sequence). V shed 3 bases and J shed 0 bases, with 15 bases lying between them. CDR3 nucleotide sequence: TGCAGTGCTAGTGAATCAGTAGGGTACTCCTACGAGCAGTACTTC. Amino acid sequence: CSASESVGYSYEQYF.

This clonotype occurred many times. The J gene is TRBJ1-2, the V gene TRBV7-3; no clear D. Germline CDR1 reads SGHTA; CDR2 reads FQGTGA. CDR3 length equals 14 residues. Here the CDR3 reads CAPGSPAEPYGYTF. The CDR3 nucleotides read TGTGCGCCGGGGAGTCCAGCGGAGCCCTATGGCTACACCTTC.

J is TRBJ2-1 and V is TRBV4-3, with D perhaps assigned TRBD1 or TRBD2 (5 bases each). The germline gives CDR1 LGHNA, CDR2 YSLEER. The germline V and J ends were trimmed by 0 bases and 1 base, with 13 bases remaining between them. The CDR3 runs 17 residues. CDR3 protein: CASSQDRYEGSYNEQFF. In nucleotides, the CDR3 is TGCGCCAGCAGCCAAGATCGTTACGAGGGGTCCTACAATGAGCAGTTCTTC.

The gene calls are TRBV14 and TRBJ2-7; possible D gene TRBD1, 5 bases. The CDR3 loop spans 13 amino acids. Germline-derived CDR1 and CDR2 are SGHDN and FVKESK. V lost 1 base to trimming and J lost 4 bases, with 8 bases between them. DNA for the CDR3: TGTGCCAGCAGCCAAGGGGCAGGGTACGAGCAGTACTTC. It translates to CASSQGAGYEQYF. Full variable domain (outside the CDR3, taken from reference TRBV14 and TRBJ2-7): EAGVTQFPSHSVIEKGQTVTLRCDPISGHDNLYWYRRVMGKEIKFLLHFVKESKQDESGMPNNRFLAERTGGTYSTLKVQPAELEDSGVYFCASSQGAGYEQYFGPGTRLTVT.

The genes are TRBV20-1 and TRBJ1-4; D call uncertain. The CDR3 loop spans 15 amino acids. The germline V gene has CDR1 DFQATT and CDR2 SNEGSKA (reference sequence). V dropped 5 bases and J dropped 4 bases, with 17 bases sitting between them. CDR3 loop: CSAPILGSLNEKLFF. DNA of the CDR3: TGCAGTGCTCCAATCCTCGGGTCCCTTAATGAAAAACTGTTTTTT.

The chain uses TRBV15 and TRBJ2-3; D is unresolved. V was pared by 3 bases and J by 2 bases, with 9 bases between. There are 14 residues in the CDR3. Germline lookup yields CDR1 LNHNV and CDR2 YYDKDF (reference sequence). The CDR3 sequence: CATSSQPNTDTQYF. CDR3 nucleotide sequence: TGTGCCACCAGCAGCCAGCCAAACACAGATACGCAGTATTTT.

This clonotype was observed a handful of times. The gene calls are TRBV10-3 and TRBJ2-1, with D possibly being TRBD2 (6 bases). The CDR3 is 13 amino acids. The V end lost 8 bases, the J end lost 6 bases, and 14 bases lay between the germline ends. The germline CDR1 and CDR2 sequences are ENHRY and SYGVKD. The CDR3 coding sequence is TGTGCCATCGGGGCGGGACTGGGCAATGAGCAGTTCTTC. Translated: CAIGAGLGNEQFF.

This clonotype was recorded a few times. The chain couples TRBV7-2 to TRBJ1-4; unclear D gene. V lost 4 bases, J lost 4 bases, and 4 bases lay in between. The CDR3 length is 12 residues. Germline V gene lookup returns CDR1 SGHTA and CDR2 FQGNSA. The CDR3 is CASSSFNEKLFF. In DNA, the CDR3 is TGTGCCAGCAGCTCCTTTAATGAAAAACTGTTTTTT.

The sample holds a few counts of this clonotype. Mismatch with germline at one junction end may stem from a read error. The chain links TRBV27 to TRBJ2-4, with TRBD2 identical over 7 bases. The CDR3 is 15 residues long. Germline V CDR1 and CDR2: MNHEY, SMNVEV (reference sequence). CDR3 nucleotides: TGTGCCAGCAGTCCCGACCGGGGGGTCAAAAGCATTCAGTACTTC. It specifies CASSPDRGVKSIQYF.